This T cell receptor beta chain is drawn from a study of blood T cell repertoires in COVID-19. The germline CDR1 and CDR2 sequences are SEHNR and FQNEAQ (reference sequence). The CDR3 length is 16 residues. Trimming took 1 base from V and 7 from J; bases not matched to a gene: 6. Clones were read by immunoSEQ multiplex PCR, and TCRdb kept only the in-frame ones, dropping some. The sample holds some 110,000 clones, 80% to 85% seen once. The chain has TRBV7-9 and TRBJ1-4; 10 nucleotides align to TRBD1. The sequence came from a woman between 65 and 79 years old with acute or convalescent COVID-19. The sequencing sample was made of peripheral blood. CDR3 region: CASSLGDRGPAEKLFF. The CDR3 DNA follows: TGTGCCAGCAGCTTAGGGGACAGGGGACCAGCTGAAAAACTGTTTTTT.